This TCR beta chain was captured by sequencing in a study of tissue T cells after allogeneic stem cell transplantation. Details on this clone: Its antigen is not known. Genes and germline come from the mouse. The sequenced fragment ends 1 residue before the CDR3 boundary, so the rest is inferred from the germline J gene.

Study-wide findings and caveats: Limitations included a small, clinically heterogeneous cohort and limited sampling depth. Tissue-detected TCR repertoire was only partly captured by blood and spleen T cells. Motif-based clustering found tissue-specific repertoire signatures shared across patients, though few clones were shared.

Time point noted: mouse harvest day 14 after allogeneic transplant. Each mouse received 10^7 T-cell-depleted marrow cells plus 10^6 splenic CD5+ T cells by tail vein. This mouse GVHD model was MHC-mismatched B6 to BALB/c, profiled day 7 or 14. The protocol was immunoSEQ multiplex PCR, while the TCRdb copy is restricted to in-frame clones and leaves out a portion. The sample carries thousands of clones, around a third recorded once. Germline CDR1 is SGHSA and CDR2 is FRNQAP. Trimming cost V 0 bases and J 4 bases, with 4 bases left between them. The CDR3 is 12 amino acids. This sequence joins TRBV16 and TRBJ2-7; D unclear. Material: skin. The source of this sequence is a female BALB/c mouse given C57BL/6 T cells with graft-versus-host disease after an allogeneic hematopoietic cell transplant. Here the CDR3 reads CASSLDRYEQYF. CDR3 DNA (partial): TGTGCAAGCAGCTTAGACAGATATGAACAGTAC.